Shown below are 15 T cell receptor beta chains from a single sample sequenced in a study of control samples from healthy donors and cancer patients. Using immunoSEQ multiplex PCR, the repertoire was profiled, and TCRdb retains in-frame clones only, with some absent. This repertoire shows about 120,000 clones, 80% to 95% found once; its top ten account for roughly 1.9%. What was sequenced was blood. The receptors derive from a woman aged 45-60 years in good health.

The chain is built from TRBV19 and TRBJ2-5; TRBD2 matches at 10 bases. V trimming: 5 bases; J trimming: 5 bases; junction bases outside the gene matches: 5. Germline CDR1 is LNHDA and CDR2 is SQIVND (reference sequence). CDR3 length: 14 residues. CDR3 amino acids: CASSQREGRETQYF. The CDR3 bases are TGTGCCAGTAGTCAGCGGGAGGGCCGGGAGACCCAGTACTTC.

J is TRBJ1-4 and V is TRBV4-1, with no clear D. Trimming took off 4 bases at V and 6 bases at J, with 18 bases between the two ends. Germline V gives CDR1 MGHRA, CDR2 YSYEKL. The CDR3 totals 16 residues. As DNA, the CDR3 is TGCGCCAGCAGCCCTGGATCTGGAGGATTCGATGAAAAACTGTTTTTT. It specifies CASSPGSGGFDEKLFF.

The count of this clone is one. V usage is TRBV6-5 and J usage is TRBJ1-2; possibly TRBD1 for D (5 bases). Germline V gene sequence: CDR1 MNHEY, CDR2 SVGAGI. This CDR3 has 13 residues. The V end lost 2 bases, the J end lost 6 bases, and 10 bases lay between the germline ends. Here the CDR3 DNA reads TGTGCCAGCAGTTACGATCTAGGGGATGGCTACACCTTC. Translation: CASSYDLGDGYTF.

The CDR3 nucleotides read TGTGCCAGCAGTCGACAGGGGGCCGGCTACGAGCAGTACTTC. The encoded protein is CASSRQGAGYEQYF. This chain connects TRBV6-5 to TRBJ2-7, with 10 nucleotides matching TRBD1. This CDR3 is built from 14 residues. CDR1 and CDR2 (germline): MNHEY, SVGAGI. The trim removed 5 bases at V and 3 bases at J, leaving 4 bases unmatched.

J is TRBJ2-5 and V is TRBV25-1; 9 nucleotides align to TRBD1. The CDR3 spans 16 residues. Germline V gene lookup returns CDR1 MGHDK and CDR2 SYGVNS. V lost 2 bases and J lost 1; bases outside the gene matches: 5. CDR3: CASSEGDRAIQETQYF. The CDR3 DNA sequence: TGTGCCAGCAGTGAAGGGGACAGGGCGATCCAAGAGACCCAGTACTTC.

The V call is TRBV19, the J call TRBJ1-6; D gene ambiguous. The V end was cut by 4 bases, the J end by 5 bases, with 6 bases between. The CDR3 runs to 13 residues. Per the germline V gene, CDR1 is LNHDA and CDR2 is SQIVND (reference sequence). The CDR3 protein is CASSRQNNSPLHF. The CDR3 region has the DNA TGTGCCAGTAGTAGGCAGAATAATTCACCCCTCCACTTT.

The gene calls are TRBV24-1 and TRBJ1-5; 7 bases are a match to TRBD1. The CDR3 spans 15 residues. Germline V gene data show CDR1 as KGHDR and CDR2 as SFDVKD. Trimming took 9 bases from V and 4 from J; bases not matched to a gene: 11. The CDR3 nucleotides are TGTGCCACCGGAGGGAATGGGACAGCTAATCAGCCCCAGCATTTT. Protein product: CATGGNGTANQPQHF.

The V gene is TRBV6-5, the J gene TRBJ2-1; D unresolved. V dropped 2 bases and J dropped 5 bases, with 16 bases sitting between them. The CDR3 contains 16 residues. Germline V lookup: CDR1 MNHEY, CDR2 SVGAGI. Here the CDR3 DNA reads TGTGCCAGCAGTTACCTACCCCAAGTGGATGACAATGAGCAGTTCTTC. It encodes CASSYLPQVDDNEQFF.

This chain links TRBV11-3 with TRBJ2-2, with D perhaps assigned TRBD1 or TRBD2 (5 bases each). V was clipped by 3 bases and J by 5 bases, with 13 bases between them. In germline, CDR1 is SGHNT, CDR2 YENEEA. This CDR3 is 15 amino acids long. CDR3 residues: CASSFGQGPTGELFF. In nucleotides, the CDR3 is TGTGCCAGCAGCTTCGGCCAGGGACCAACCGGGGAGCTGTTTTTT.

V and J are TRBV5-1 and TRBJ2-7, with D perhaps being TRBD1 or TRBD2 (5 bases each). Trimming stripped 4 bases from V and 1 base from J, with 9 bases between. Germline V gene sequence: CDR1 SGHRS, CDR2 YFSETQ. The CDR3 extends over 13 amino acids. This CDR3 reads CASSVGRSYEQYF. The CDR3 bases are TGCGCCAGCAGCGTGGGACGGTCCTACGAGCAGTACTTC.

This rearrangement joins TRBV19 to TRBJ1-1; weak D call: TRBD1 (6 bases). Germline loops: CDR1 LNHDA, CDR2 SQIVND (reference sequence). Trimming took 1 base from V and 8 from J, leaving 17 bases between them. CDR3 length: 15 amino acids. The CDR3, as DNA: TGTGCCAGTAGTATAGTCGGGACAAGGGTTCAAGAAGCTTTCTTT. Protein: CASSIVGTRVQEAFF.

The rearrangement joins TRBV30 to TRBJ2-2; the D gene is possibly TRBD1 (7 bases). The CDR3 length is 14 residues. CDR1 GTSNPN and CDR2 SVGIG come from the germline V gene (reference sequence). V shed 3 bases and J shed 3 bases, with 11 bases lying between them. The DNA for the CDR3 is TGTGCCTGGAGGGAGGGGGCCGACACCGGGGAGCTGTTTTTT. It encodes CAWREGADTGELFF.

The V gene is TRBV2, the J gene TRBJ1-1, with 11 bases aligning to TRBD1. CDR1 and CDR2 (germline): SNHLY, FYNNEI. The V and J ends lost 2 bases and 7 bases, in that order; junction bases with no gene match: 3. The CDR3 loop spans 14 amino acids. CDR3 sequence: CASSERGTGGEAFF. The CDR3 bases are TGTGCCAGCAGTGAACGGGGGACAGGGGGTGAAGCTTTCTTT.

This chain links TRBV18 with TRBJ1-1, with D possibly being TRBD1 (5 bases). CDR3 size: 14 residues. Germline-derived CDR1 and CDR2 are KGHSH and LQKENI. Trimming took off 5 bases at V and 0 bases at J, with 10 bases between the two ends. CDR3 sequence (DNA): TGTGCCAGCTCAAAAACAGGAATGAACACTGAAGCTTTCTTT. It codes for CASSKTGMNTEAFF.

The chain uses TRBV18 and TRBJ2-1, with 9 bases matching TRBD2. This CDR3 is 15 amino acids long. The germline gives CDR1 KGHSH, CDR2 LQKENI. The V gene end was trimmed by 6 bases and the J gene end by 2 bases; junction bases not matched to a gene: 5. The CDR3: CASSPSSGAYNEQFF. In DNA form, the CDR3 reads TGTGCCAGCTCTCCTTCTAGCGGGGCCTACAATGAGCAGTTCTTC. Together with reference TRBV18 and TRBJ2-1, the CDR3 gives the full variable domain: NAGVMQNPRHLVRRRGQEARLRCSPMKGHSHVYWYRQLPEEGLKFMVYLQKENIIDESGMPKERFSAEFPKEGPSILRIQQVVRGDSAAYFCASSPSSGAYNEQFFGPGTRLTVL.